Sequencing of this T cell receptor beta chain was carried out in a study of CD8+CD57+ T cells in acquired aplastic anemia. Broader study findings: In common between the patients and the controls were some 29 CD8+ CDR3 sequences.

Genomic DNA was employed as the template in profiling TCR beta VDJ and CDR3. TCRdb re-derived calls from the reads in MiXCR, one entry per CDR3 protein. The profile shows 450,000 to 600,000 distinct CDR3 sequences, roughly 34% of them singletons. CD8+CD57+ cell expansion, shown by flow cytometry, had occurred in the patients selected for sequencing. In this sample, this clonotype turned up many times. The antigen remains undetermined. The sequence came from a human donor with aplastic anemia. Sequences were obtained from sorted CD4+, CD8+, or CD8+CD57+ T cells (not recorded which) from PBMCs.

The CDR3 spells CASSISVISGNTIYF. The DNA of the CDR3 is TGTGCCAGTAGTATTTCGGTTATCTCTGGAAACACCATATATTTT. The rearrangement uses TRBV19 and TRBJ1-3; D unclear. The germline V gene has CDR1 LNHDA and CDR2 SQIVND (reference sequence). CDR3 length: 15 residues. With 3 bases removed from V and 0 bases from J, the gap between germline ends came to 9 bases.